A single sample gave rise to the 26 T cell receptor beta chains below, sequenced in a study of blood T cells in healthy people across ages. Sample-barcoded 5' priming and a J-beta primer mix drove a second PCR of roughly 7 to 11 cycles. TCRdb reprocessed the 5' RACE reads with MiXCR, giving one entry per CDR3 protein. The data contain under 1,000,000 distinct CDR3 sequences, more than 35% of them singletons. Material: blood. The receptors here all came from a man older than 75 in good health.

In its sample, this clonotype was seen a few times. V and J are TRBV5-1 and TRBJ2-1, with D possibly being TRBD2 (6 bases). The V end was cut by 4 bases, the J end by 5 bases, with 13 bases between. CDR3 length equals 14 residues. Germline CDR1 and CDR2: SGHRS and YFSETQ. Here the CDR3 reads CASSAGGTDNEQFF. DNA of the CDR3: TGCGCCAGCAGCGCGGGCGGGACTGACAATGAGCAGTTCTTC.

The chain uses TRBV28 and TRBJ2-1, with 12 bases aligning to TRBD2. Germline values: CDR1 MDHEN, CDR2 SYDVKM. The CDR3 has 21 residues. The V gene end was trimmed by 2 bases and the J gene end by 0 bases; junction bases not matched to a gene: 14. CDR3 coding DNA: TGTGCCAGCAGTTTAAGCGGACTAGCGGGACCCTCCCGAGGCTCCTACAATGAGCAGTTCTTC. Translation gives CASSLSGLAGPSRGSYNEQFF.

V and J are TRBV20-1 and TRBJ2-7; the D gene is possibly TRBD1 (5 bases). V was shortened by 6 bases and J by 4 bases, with 22 bases between the two germline ends. CDR1 is DFQATT, CDR2 SNEGSKA, per germline (reference sequence). The CDR3 is 15 amino acids. The CDR3 sequence: CSADPPGKALYEQYF. CDR3 in DNA: TGCAGTGCGGATCCTCCAGGGAAGGCTTTATACGAGCAGTACTTC.

On this clonotype itself: A much bigger clone sits one base away, suggesting this may be a read error. CDR3 nucleotides: TGTGCCAGCAGCTTCGCGCCAGCCTCCGAAGAGCAGTACTTC. Amino acids: CASSFAPASEEQYF. The chain couples TRBV7-2 to TRBJ2-7, with D unclear. V shed 3 bases and J shed 7 bases, with 16 bases lying between them. This CDR3 has 14 residues. From germline, CDR1 is SGHTA and CDR2 FQGNSA.

As for this clonotype: A much larger clone sits a single nucleotide away, making a read error possible. This chain links TRBV29-1 with TRBJ2-3, with D possibly being TRBD1 (5 bases). This CDR3 has 11 amino acids. Germline V gene sequence: CDR1 SQVTM, CDR2 ANQGSEA. V lost 7 bases and J 4 bases, leaving 9 bases between the germline ends. CDR3 protein: CSADSADTQYF. The CDR3 DNA follows: TGCAGCGCTGACAGCGCAGATACGCAGTATTTT.

This chain uses TRBV7-2 with TRBJ2-1, with D unresolved. The germline V and J ends were trimmed by 5 bases and 9 bases, with 11 bases remaining between them. Germline loops: CDR1 SGHTA, CDR2 FQGNSA. CDR3 length equals 12 residues. Here the CDR3 reads CASSLNQVEQFF. The CDR3 nucleotides read TGTGCCAGCAGCCTAAATCAGGTTGAGCAGTTCTTC.

This clonotype was counted a single time. V usage is TRBV4-1 and J usage is TRBJ2-2; 7 nucleotides agree with TRBD2. Germline V gene data show CDR1 as MGHRA and CDR2 as YSYEKL. The CDR3 loop spans 16 amino acids. V trimming: 0 bases; J trimming: 5 bases; junction bases outside the gene matches: 6. The CDR3 spells CASSQEPHGGTGELFF. CDR3 nucleotides: TGCGCCAGCAGCCAAGAGCCCCACGGGGGGACCGGGGAGCTGTTTTTT.

This clonotype showed up many times. The rearrangement joins TRBV20-1 to TRBJ2-3; D perhaps matches TRBD2 (7 bases). Germline V gene lookup returns CDR1 DFQATT and CDR2 SNEGSKA (reference sequence). The CDR3 has 18 amino acids. V lost 0 bases, J lost 5 bases, and 24 bases lay in between. CDR3 amino acids: CSARDQGPGGSFVDTQYF. The DNA of the CDR3 is TGCAGTGCTAGAGATCAGGGGCCTGGCGGGAGTTTCGTAGATACGCAGTATTTT.

Worth noting for this clonotype: The junction and the germline gene differ at one end; a read error may be behind it. V gene TRBV6-2 or TRBV6-3 combines with J gene TRBJ1-2, with 8 positions matching TRBD1. Germline CDR1 reads MNHEY; CDR2 reads SVGEGT. This CDR3 comprises 15 residues. Here the CDR3 reads CVSSSTGGGPDGYTF. Written as DNA, the CDR3 is TGTGTCAGCAGTAGTACAGGGGGAGGCCCTGATGGCTACACCTTC.

The chain recombines TRBV3-1 with TRBJ1-1; a weak D match, TRBD1 (6 bases). The germline gives CDR1 LGHDT, CDR2 YNNKEL (reference sequence). The CDR3 has 15 amino acids. V was clipped by 1 base and J by 9 bases, with 18 bases between them. The CDR3 DNA follows: TGTGCCAGCAGCCAAGGAACCAGGGGACCGACCCAAGCTTTCTTT. Residues: CASSQGTRGPTQAFF.

As concerns this clonotype: Sequence at one end of the junction differs from germline and may be a read error. The J gene is TRBJ2-5, the V gene TRBV9; possibly TRBD1 or TRBD2 for D (7 bases each). The CDR3 is made up of 17 amino acids. Germline lookup yields CDR1 SGDLS and CDR2 YYNGEE. Here the CDR3 DNA reads TGTGCCAGCGGCGTAGACCTAGCGGCAGGGGGGGTGGAGACCCAGTACTTC. This translates into CASGVDLAAGGVETQYF.

The rearrangement joins TRBV6-5 to TRBJ2-5; D unresolved. TRBJ2-7 matches the DNA end more closely, so the J call is doubtful. The germline V gene has CDR1 MNHEY and CDR2 SVGAGI. CDR3 length: 13 amino acids. CDR3 nucleotide sequence: TGTGCCAGCAGTTACGACGGTGCTGGCGAGCAGTACTTC. Its protein is CASSYDGAGEQYF.

In its sample, this clonotype was seen a few times. The chain carries TRBV4-2 and TRBJ2-1, with D hard to call. Germline V gene data show CDR1 as LGHNA and CDR2 as YNFKEQ. Trimming took off 2 bases at V and 4 bases at J, with 6 bases between the two ends. The CDR3 has 13 residues. The CDR3 sequence: CASSQTMYNEQFF. DNA of the CDR3: TGTGCCAGCAGCCAAACTATGTACAATGAGCAGTTCTTC.

This chain connects TRBV28 to TRBJ2-3, with TRBD1 matching over 9 bases. V gave up 6 bases and J gave up 5 bases; unmatched junction bases: 12. The CDR3 loop spans 16 amino acids. Looked up from germline, CDR1 is MDHEN and CDR2 is SYDVKM. The CDR3: CASSSPAGQGVDTQYF. CDR3 bases: TGTGCCAGCAGCTCACCAGCGGGACAGGGAGTAGATACGCAGTATTTT.

The genes are TRBV5-4 and TRBJ2-6, with D tentatively TRBD1 (5 bases). The length of the CDR3 is 18 residues. Trimming removed 3 bases at V and 0 bases at J, with 16 bases between. CDR1 SGHNT and CDR2 YYREEE come from the germline V gene (reference sequence). CDR3 sequence reads: CASSSGHQRSSGANVLTF. The CDR3 DNA sequence: TGTGCCAGCAGCTCAGGACACCAGAGGAGCTCTGGGGCCAACGTCCTGACTTTC.

This clonotype was recorded only once. This sequence may be a read error, since a much larger clone differs from it by one base. The chain carries TRBV29-1 and TRBJ2-5, with a weak D call TRBD2 (7 bases). The CDR3 spans 12 residues. Germline CDR1 reads SQVTM; CDR2 reads ANQGSEA. V lost 4 bases, J lost 11 bases, and 17 bases lay in between. CDR3 residues: CSVAGEGDEQYF. DNA for the CDR3: TGCAGCGTTGCAGGGGAGGGCGATGAGCAGTACTTC.

The rearrangement uses TRBV12-3 or TRBV12-4 and TRBJ2-3, with TRBD1 identical over 7 bases. The V gene end was trimmed by 6 bases and the J gene end by 4 bases; junction bases not matched to a gene: 4. The length of the CDR3 is 13 residues. CDR3 nucleotide sequence: TGTGCCAGCAGATACACAGGGGCAGATACGCAGTATTTT. Protein product: CASRYTGADTQYF.

This sequence joins TRBV3-1 and TRBJ2-7, with 9 bases identical to TRBD1. Trimming took 2 bases from V and 3 from J; bases not matched to a gene: 5. CDR1 is LGHDT and CDR2 is YNNKEL in the germline V gene (reference sequence). This CDR3 has 15 residues. CDR3 sequence (DNA): TGTGCCAGCAGCCAACAACCGGGACAGGGCTACGAGCAGTACTTC. Encoded protein: CASSQQPGQGYEQYF.

In its sample, this clonotype was seen a few times. The rearrangement joins TRBV12-3 or TRBV12-4 to TRBJ2-7; 9 bases align to TRBD1. The length of the CDR3 is 16 residues. Germline trimming cut 6 bases from V and 6 bases from J; bases unmatched to any gene: 15. CDR3 in amino acids: CASSFRAGTGKLEQYF. CDR3 sequence (DNA): TGTGCCAGCAGCTTCCGGGCCGGGACAGGGAAGCTCGAGCAGTACTTC.

The chain employs TRBV15 and TRBJ2-2; D remains ambiguous. V dropped 5 bases and J dropped 3 bases, with 10 bases sitting between them. This CDR3 comprises 14 residues. The V gene's germline CDR1 is LNHNV and CDR2 YYDKDF (reference sequence). The CDR3 reads CATSLNGYTGELFF. The CDR3 DNA follows: TGTGCCACCAGCCTGAACGGTTACACCGGGGAGCTGTTTTTT. The full variable domain, rest sourced from reference TRBV15 and TRBJ2-2, is DAMVIQNPRYQVTQFGKPVTLSCSQTLNHNVMYWYQQKSSQAPKLLFHYYDKDFNNEADTPDNFQSRRPNTSFCFLDIRSPGLGDTAMYLCATSLNGYTGELFFGEGSRLTVL.

V is TRBV27 and J is TRBJ1-4, with 9 bases that match TRBD1. V trimming: 2 bases; J trimming: 5 bases; junction bases outside the gene matches: 9. The CDR3 consists of 17 residues. Germline V gene data show CDR1 as MNHEY and CDR2 as SMNVEV (reference sequence). The CDR3: CASSLLGQGWENEKLFF. The CDR3 DNA sequence: TGTGCCAGCAGTTTACTGGGACAGGGATGGGAAAATGAAAAACTGTTTTTT.

This clonotype was observed a few times. The chain couples TRBV14 to TRBJ1-1; no clear D gene. The CDR3 runs 13 residues. CDR1 SGHDN and CDR2 FVKESK come from the germline V gene. V was pared by 0 bases and J by 12 bases, with 14 bases between. The CDR3 region is CASSQDFHITSFF. CDR3 DNA sequence: TGTGCCAGCAGCCAAGATTTTCACATCACCTCTTTCTTT.

This clonotype was seen only a few times. This chain uses TRBV10-3 with TRBJ2-1; 14 bases align to TRBD2. The germline V gene encodes CDR1 ENHRY and CDR2 SYGVKD. The CDR3 contains 16 residues. V lost 2 bases, J lost 7 bases, and 4 bases stayed unmatched. The CDR3, as DNA: TGTGCCATCAGTGAGGGGACTAGCGGGAGTAGAAATGAGCAGTTCTTC. Translating gives CAISEGTSGSRNEQFF.

This clonotype occurred a few times. This chain joins TRBV25-1 and TRBJ1-5; no clear D gene. The CDR3 spans 13 residues. Germline V lookup: CDR1 MGHDK, CDR2 SYGVNS. The germline V and J ends were trimmed by 2 bases and 3 bases, with 5 bases remaining between them. CDR3 loop: CASSERVNQPQHF. CDR3 DNA sequence: TGTGCCAGCAGTGAACGGGTCAATCAGCCCCAGCATTTT.

V and J are TRBV12-1 and TRBJ2-1; the table gives TRBD2 as D, unverified against the DNA. TRBV12-1 is termed a pseudogene. CDR3 size: 17 residues. The CDR3 reads CASSPRVTESSYNEQFF. The CDR3 DNA sequence: TGTGCCAGCAGCCCCCGCGTTACAGAGAGCTCCTACAATGAGCAGTTCTTC.

V usage is TRBV2 and J usage is TRBJ1-5, with 8 positions matching TRBD1. The junction had 5 bases not matched to a gene; V was cut back by 6 bases and J by 4 bases. CDR3 length equals 14 residues. Germline loops: CDR1 SNHLY, CDR2 FYNNEI. DNA for the CDR3: TGTGCCAGCAGGGGGACAGGAGTTAATCAGCCCCAGCATTTT. Its protein product is CASRGTGVNQPQHF. The whole variable domain, remainder taken from reference TRBV2 and TRBJ1-5, is EPEVTQTPSHQVTQMGQEVILRCVPISNHLYFYWYRQILGQKVEFLVSFYNNEISEKSEIFDDQFSVERPDGSNFTLKIRSTKLEDSAMYFCASRGTGVNQPQHFGDGTRLSIL.